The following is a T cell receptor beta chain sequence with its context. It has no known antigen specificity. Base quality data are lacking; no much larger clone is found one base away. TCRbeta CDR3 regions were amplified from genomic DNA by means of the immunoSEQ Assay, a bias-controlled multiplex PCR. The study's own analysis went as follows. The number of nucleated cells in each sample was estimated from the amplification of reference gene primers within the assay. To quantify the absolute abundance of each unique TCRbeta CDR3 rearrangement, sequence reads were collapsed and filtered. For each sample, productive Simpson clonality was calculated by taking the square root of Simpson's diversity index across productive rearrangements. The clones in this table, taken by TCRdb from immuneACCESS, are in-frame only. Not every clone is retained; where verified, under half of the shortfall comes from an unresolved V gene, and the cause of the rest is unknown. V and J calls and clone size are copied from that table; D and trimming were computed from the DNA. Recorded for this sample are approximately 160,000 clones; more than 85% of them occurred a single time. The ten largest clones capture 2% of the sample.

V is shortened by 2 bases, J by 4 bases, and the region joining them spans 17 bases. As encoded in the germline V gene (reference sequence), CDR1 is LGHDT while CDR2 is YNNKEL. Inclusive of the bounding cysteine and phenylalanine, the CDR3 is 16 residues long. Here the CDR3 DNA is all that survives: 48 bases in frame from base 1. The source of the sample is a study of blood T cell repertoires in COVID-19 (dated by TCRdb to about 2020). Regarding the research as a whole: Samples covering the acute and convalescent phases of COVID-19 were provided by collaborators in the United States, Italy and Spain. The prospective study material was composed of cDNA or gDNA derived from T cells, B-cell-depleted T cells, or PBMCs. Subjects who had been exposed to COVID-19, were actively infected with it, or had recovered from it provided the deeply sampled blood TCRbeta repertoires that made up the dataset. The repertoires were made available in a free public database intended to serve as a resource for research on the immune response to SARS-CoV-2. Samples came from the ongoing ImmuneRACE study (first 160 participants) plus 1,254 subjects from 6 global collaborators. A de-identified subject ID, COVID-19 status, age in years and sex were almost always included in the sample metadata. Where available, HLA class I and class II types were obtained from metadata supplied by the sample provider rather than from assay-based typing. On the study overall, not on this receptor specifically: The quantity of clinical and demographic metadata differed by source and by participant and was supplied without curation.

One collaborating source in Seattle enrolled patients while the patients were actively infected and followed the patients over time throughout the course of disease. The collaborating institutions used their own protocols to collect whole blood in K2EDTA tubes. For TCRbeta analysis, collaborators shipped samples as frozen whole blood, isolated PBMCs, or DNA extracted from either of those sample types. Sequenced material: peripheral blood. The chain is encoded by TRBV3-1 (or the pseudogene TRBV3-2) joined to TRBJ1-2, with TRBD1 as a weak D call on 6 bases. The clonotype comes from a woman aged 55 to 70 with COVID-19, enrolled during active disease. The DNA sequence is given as TGTGCCAGCAGCCAACCATATATACAGGGCCTCTATGGCTACACCTTC. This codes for CASSQPYIQGLYGYTF.